These 15 T cell receptor beta chains were sequenced from one sample in a study of brain T cells in children with intractable seizures. The time point was: blood from clinic visit 5 months post-surgery; TSC patient then seizure free. Data came from immunoSEQ multiplex PCR; TCRdb stores just in-frame clones and leaves some out. This sample has 300,000 to 400,000 clones, with 93% found just once. The sample in question was peripheral blood, obtained roughly 5 months after surgery. The receptors come from a boy in the first two years of life with tuberous sclerosis and intractable seizures.

The chain joins TRBV2 to TRBJ2-1; 12 positions agree with TRBD2. The CDR3 consists of 16 residues. J gave up 3 bases and V 6 bases, and 6 bases lay outside the gene matches. Germline loops: CDR1 SNHLY, CDR2 FYNNEI. The CDR3 is CASREPTSGSYNEQFF. The CDR3 coding sequence is TGTGCCAGCAGAGAACCGACTAGCGGGAGCTACAATGAGCAGTTCTTC.

The V and J genes are TRBV6-1 and TRBJ2-5, with D perhaps matching TRBD2 (7 bases). Germline CDR1 MNHNS, CDR2 SASEGT. The length of the CDR3 is 14 residues. Trimming left V 3 bases short and J 4 bases short, with 12 bases between. The CDR3 protein is CASSDGGAGETQYF. The CDR3 nucleotides are TGTGCCAGCAGTGATGGGGGGGCAGGAGAGACCCAGTACTTC.

This chain connects TRBV19 to TRBJ1-1, with D perhaps TRBD1 (5 bases). Germline V lookup: CDR1 LNHDA, CDR2 SQIVND (reference sequence). The CDR3 is 13 amino acids. V was shortened by 3 bases and J by 4 bases, with 9 bases between the two germline ends. The CDR3 reads CASSIKGVTEAFF. For the CDR3, the DNA is TGTGCCAGTAGTATTAAAGGGGTCACTGAAGCTTTCTTT.

The V call is TRBV29-1, the J call TRBJ2-1; 9 bases align to TRBD1. Per germline, CDR1 SQVTM and CDR2 ANQGSEA. V dropped 6 bases and J dropped 5; count of bases not matched to a gene: 8. This CDR3 is built from 14 residues. CDR3 residues: CSVVTGTGHNEQFF. CDR3 DNA sequence: TGCAGCGTGGTGACCGGGACAGGGCACAATGAGCAGTTCTTC.

This clone was counted once. The chain employs TRBV30 and TRBJ2-5; TRBD2 matches 10 bases. The CDR3 contains 14 residues. J gave up 4 bases and V 0 bases, and 2 bases lay outside the gene matches. In germline, CDR1 is GTSNPN, CDR2 SVGIG (reference sequence). CDR3 coding DNA: TGTGCCTGGAGTGTTCGACTAGCGGGAGAGACCCAGTACTTC. This translates into CAWSVRLAGETQYF.

V gene TRBV11-2 combines with J gene TRBJ2-2; 9 bases fit TRBD2. From germline, CDR1 is SGHAT and CDR2 FQNNGV. The CDR3 is made up of 19 amino acids. J gave up 3 bases and V 1 base, and 12 bases lay outside the gene matches. Here the CDR3 reads CASSLGRLLAGSDTGELFF. The CDR3 DNA follows: TGTGCCAGCAGCTTAGGGAGGCTTCTAGCGGGATCGGACACCGGGGAGCTGTTTTTT.

This clone was observed a single time. The J gene is TRBJ1-1, the V gene TRBV4-1; D is uncertain. The CDR3 runs to 14 residues. Trimming stripped 5 bases from V and 5 bases from J, with 15 bases between. Germline V lookup: CDR1 MGHRA, CDR2 YSYEKL. This CDR3 is CASSAGLVRTEAFF. CDR3 coding DNA: TGCGCCAGCAGCGCCGGGTTGGTGAGAACTGAAGCTTTCTTT.

V usage is TRBV7-8 and J usage is TRBJ1-5; the D gene is possibly TRBD1 (5 bases). The CDR3 is 14 residues long. The V end lost 2 bases, the J end lost 5 bases, and 10 bases lay between the germline ends. Germline lookup yields CDR1 SGHVS and CDR2 FQNEAQ. The CDR3 region has the DNA TGTGCCAGCAGCTTACTGGACAATTATCAGCCCCAGCATTTT. It yields the protein CASSLLDNYQPQHF.

The J gene is TRBJ2-7, the V gene TRBV27; D gene unclear. The germline gives CDR1 MNHEY, CDR2 SMNVEV (reference sequence). This CDR3 is 13 amino acids long. Between the trimmed V and J ends, which lost 0 bases and 7 bases, there was a span of 10 bases. Here the CDR3 reads CASSLSAMGEQYF. The DNA for the CDR3 is TGTGCCAGCAGTTTATCGGCAATGGGGGAGCAGTACTTC.

V is TRBV5-4 and J is TRBJ2-1, with D unclear. The V gene's germline CDR1 is SGHNT and CDR2 YYREEE (reference sequence). The CDR3 spans 15 residues. Trimming removed 5 bases from V and 8 bases from J, with 20 bases in between. The CDR3, as DNA: TGTGCCAGCAGTTATGGTGGAGAACGGTCATATGAGCAGTTCTTC. The encoded protein is CASSYGGERSYEQFF.

The chain uses TRBV6-2 or TRBV6-3 and TRBJ1-3; D is unclear. The CDR3 loop spans 15 amino acids. The ends were cut back, 5 bases at V and 0 bases at J, with 11 bases in the middle. The germline CDR1 and CDR2 sequences are MNHEY and SVGEGT. CDR3 sequence reads: CASSIRRSSGNTIYF. The CDR3 DNA reads TGTGCCAGCAGTATACGCCGGAGCTCTGGAAACACCATATATTTT.

The rearrangement joins TRBV6-5 to TRBJ1-1, with D possibly TRBD1 on 6 matching bases. Germline assignment: CDR1 MNHEY and CDR2 SVGAGI. There are 15 residues in the CDR3. The V and J ends lost 5 bases and 8 bases respectively, with 21 bases between them. The CDR3 here is CASSPTRGPPTEAFF. The CDR3 DNA reads as TGTGCCAGCAGTCCTACCAGGGGCCCTCCGACGGAAGCTTTCTTT.

V usage is TRBV24-1 and J usage is TRBJ1-1; TRBD1 matches 8 bases. V trimming: 4 bases; J trimming: 4 bases; junction bases outside the gene matches: 7. Germline CDR1 and CDR2: KGHDR and SFDVKD. The CDR3 is 15 amino acids. As DNA, the CDR3 is TGTGCCACCAGTGAGGGGGACAGGTACAGCACTGAAGCTTTCTTT. Protein product: CATSEGDRYSTEAFF.

The V and J genes are TRBV6-1 and TRBJ1-1; D not resolved. This CDR3 comprises 13 residues. Germline assignment: CDR1 MNHNS and CDR2 SASEGT. Trimming cost V 3 bases and J 10 bases, with 15 bases left between them. CDR3: CASSDLGRIGAFF. CDR3 DNA sequence: TGTGCCAGCAGTGACCTCGGCCGAATCGGAGCTTTCTTT.

The genes are TRBV19 and TRBJ2-7; D not resolved. There are 11 residues in the CDR3. Per germline, CDR1 LNHDA and CDR2 SQIVND (reference sequence). V was clipped by 4 bases and J by 5 bases, with 6 bases between them. CDR3: CASSTTHEQYF. The CDR3, as DNA: TGTGCCAGTAGTACGACCCACGAGCAGTACTTC.